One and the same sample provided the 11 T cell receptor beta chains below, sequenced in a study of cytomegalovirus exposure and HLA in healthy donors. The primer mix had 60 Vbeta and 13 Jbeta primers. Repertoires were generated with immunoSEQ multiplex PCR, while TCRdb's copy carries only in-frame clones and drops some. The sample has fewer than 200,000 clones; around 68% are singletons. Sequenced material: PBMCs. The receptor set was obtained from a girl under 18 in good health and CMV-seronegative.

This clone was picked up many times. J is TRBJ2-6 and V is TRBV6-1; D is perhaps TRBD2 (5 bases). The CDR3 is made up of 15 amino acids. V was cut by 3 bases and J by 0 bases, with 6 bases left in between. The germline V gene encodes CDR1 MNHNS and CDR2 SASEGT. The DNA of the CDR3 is TGTGCCAGCAGTGACCGGGACTCTGGGGCCAACGTCCTGACTTTC. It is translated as CASSDRDSGANVLTF.

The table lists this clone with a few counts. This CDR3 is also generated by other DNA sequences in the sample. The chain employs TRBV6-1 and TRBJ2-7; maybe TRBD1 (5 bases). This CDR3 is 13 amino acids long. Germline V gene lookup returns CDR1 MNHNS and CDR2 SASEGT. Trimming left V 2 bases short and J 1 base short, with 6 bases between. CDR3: CASSEQGSYEQYF. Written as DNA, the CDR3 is TGTGCCAGCAGTGAACAGGGTTCCTACGAGCAGTACTTC.

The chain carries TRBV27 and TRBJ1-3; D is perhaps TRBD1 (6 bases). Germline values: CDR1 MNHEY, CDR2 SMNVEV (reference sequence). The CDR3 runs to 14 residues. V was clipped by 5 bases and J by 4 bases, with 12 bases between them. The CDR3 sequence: CASSPRGAGNTIYF. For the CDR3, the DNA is TGTGCCAGCAGTCCCCGGGGGGCCGGAAACACCATATATTTT.

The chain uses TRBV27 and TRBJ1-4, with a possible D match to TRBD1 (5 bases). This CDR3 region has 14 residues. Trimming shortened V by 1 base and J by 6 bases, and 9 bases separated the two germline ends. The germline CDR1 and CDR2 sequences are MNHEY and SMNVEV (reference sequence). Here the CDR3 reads CASSLLGRDEKLFF. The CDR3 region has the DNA TGTGCCAGCAGTTTATTAGGCAGGGATGAAAAACTGTTTTTT.

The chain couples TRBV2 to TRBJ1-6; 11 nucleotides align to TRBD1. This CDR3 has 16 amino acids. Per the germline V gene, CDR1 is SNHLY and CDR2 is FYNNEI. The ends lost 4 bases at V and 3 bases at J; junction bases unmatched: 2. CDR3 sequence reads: CASSGTGGLYNSPLHF. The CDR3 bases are TGTGCCAGCAGTGGGACAGGGGGCCTCTATAATTCACCCCTCCACTTT.

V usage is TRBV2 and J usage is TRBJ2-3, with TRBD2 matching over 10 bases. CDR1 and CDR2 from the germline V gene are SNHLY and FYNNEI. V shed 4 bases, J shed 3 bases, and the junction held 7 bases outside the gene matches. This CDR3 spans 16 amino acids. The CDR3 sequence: CASSGPSGGQTDTQYF. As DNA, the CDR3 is TGTGCCAGCAGTGGGCCTAGCGGGGGTCAAACAGATACGCAGTATTTT.

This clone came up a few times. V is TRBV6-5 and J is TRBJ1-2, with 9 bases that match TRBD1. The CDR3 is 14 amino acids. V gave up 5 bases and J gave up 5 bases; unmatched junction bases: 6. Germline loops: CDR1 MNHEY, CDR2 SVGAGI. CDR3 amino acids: CASSGTGRLYGYTF. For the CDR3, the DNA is TGTGCCAGCAGTGGGACAGGGCGTTTGTATGGCTACACCTTC.

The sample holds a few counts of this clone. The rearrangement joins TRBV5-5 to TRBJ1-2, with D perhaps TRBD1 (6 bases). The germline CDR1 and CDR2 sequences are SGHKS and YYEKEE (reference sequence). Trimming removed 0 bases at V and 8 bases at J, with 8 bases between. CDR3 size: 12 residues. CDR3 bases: TGTGCCAGCAGCTTGGCCCAGGGGGGCTACACCTTC. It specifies CASSLAQGGYTF.

The CDR3 DNA reads TGTGCCAGCATGGGGACTAGCGGGGACGGCGAGCAGTACTTC. This gives the protein CASMGTSGDGEQYF. The V and J genes are TRBV9 and TRBJ2-7, with 13 bases lining up with TRBD2. The CDR3 loop spans 14 amino acids. Looked up from germline, CDR1 is SGDLS and CDR2 is YYNGEE. Unmatched junction bases numbered 6, after V lost 6 bases and J lost 6 bases.

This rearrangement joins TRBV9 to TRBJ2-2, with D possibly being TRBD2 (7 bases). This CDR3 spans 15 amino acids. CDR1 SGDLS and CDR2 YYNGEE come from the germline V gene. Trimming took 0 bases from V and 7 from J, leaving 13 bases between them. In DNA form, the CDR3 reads TGTGCCAGCAGCGTAGGAGGGGGGGGAATCGGGGAGCTGTTTTTT. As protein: CASSVGGGGIGELFF.

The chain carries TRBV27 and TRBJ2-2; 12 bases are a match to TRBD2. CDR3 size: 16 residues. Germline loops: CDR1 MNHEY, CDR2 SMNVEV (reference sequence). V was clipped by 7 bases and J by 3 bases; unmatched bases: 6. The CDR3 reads CASITRLAGDTGELFF. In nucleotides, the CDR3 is TGTGCCAGCATCACCAGACTAGCGGGGGACACCGGGGAGCTGTTTTTT.